Listed below are T cell receptor beta chains from one sample, sequenced in a study of cytomegalovirus exposure and HLA in healthy donors. Clones were sequenced by immunoSEQ multiplex PCR, and TCRdb holds only the in-frame ones, with some missing. The sample includes around 100,000 clones, roughly 80% of them seen just once. Sequenced material: PBMCs. These receptors all stem from a young man in good health and CMV-seropositive. The CDR3 runs from the conserved cysteine through the conserved F or W. D genes are given only for firm matches. The size of a clone is reported for some rows only, either as once, few or many, or as a class for expanded clones.

v_gene	abundance	j_gene	d_gene	CDR3nt	CDR3aa
TRBV27	NA	TRBJ1-2	NA	TGTGCCAGCAGTTATACCCCTTTGCTGGACAGCTATGGCTACACCTTC	CASSYTPLLDSYGYTF
TRBV6-5	few	TRBJ2-7	TRBD1	TGTGCCAGCAGTGAAGGGGACAGCTCCTACGAGCAGTACTTC	CASSEGDSSYEQYF
TRBV7-2	NA	TRBJ1-2	NA	TGTGCCAGCAGATTGCGAATGGAGAGCTATGGCTACACCTTC	CASRLRMESYGYTF
TRBV7-9	NA	TRBJ2-1	NA	TGTGCCAGCAGCTTAGCGGCTGGTCTCAGGTTCAATGAGCAGTTCTTC	CASSLAAGLRFNEQFF
TRBV10-3	NA	TRBJ2-5	NA	TGTGCCATCAAATCTACAGCGGTGGGGTCGGAGACCCAGTACTTC	CAIKSTAVGSETQYF
TRBV15	NA	TRBJ1-3	NA	TGTGCCACCAGCAGAGGGGAGACTTCTGGAAACACCATATATTTT	CATSRGETSGNTIYF
TRBV19	NA	TRBJ2-3	NA	TGTGCCAGTAGTAACTCACCAATAACACAGGCTAATACGCAGTATTTT	CASSNSPITQANTQYF
TRBV19	NA	TRBJ2-4	NA	TGTGCCAGTAAGGTAACCCCACTAGCAGGAGGCCCACCAGCCAAAAACATTCAGTACTTC	CASKVTPLAGGPPAKNIQYF
TRBV9	few	TRBJ1-1	TRBD1	TGTGCCAGCAGCCCGAGGACAGGAGCTTTCTTT	CASSPRTGAFF
TRBV6-1	few	TRBJ2-6	NA	TGTGCCAGCAGCCACTACTCTGGGGCCAACGTCCTGACTTTC	CASSHYSGANVLTF
TRBV5-4	few	TRBJ1-3	TRBD1	TGTGCCAGCAGCCTTGACAGGGATCTTCCTGGAAACACCATATATTTT	CASSLDRDLPGNTIYF
TRBV5-4	NA	TRBJ2-1	TRBD1	TGTGCCAGCAGCTCCCGGGACAGGGGGCAGTTCTTC	CASSSRDRGQFF
TRBV2	NA	TRBJ2-1	TRBD2	TGTGCCAGCATTTCCGGACTAGCGGGAGGGGACGGGCAGTTCTTC	CASISGLAGGDGQFF
TRBV10-3	NA	TRBJ2-1	NA	TGTGCCATCAGTGTGCAGGGATCGAATGAGCAGTTCTTC	CAISVQGSNEQFF
TRBV27	NA	TRBJ1-2	TRBD1	TGTGCCAGCAGTTTATCACCCGGAGCAGGGGGCTATGGCTACACCTTC	CASSLSPGAGGYGYTF
TRBV10-1	NA	TRBJ2-3	TRBD2	TGCGCCAGCAGTGAGTCCATCGGGGAGGGCCCGTATACGCAGTATTTT	CASSESIGEGPYTQYF
TRBV7-9	once	TRBJ2-3	TRBD2	TGTGCCAGCAGCCTGGGGGCTAGCGGGGCTAGCACAGATACGCAGTATTTT	CASSLGASGASTDTQYF
TRBV6-6	NA	TRBJ2-3	NA	TGTGCCAGCAGTTCGACTAGATCGGCGCAGTATTTT	CASSSTRSAQYF
TRBV6-6	NA	TRBJ2-3	TRBD2	TGTGCCAGCAGGAGAGGAGGAGCGGGGGGCACAGATACGCAGTATTTT	CASRRGGAGGTDTQYF
TRBV4-2	NA	TRBJ2-3	TRBD2	TGTGCCAGCAGCCAAGAGCTAGCGGGGGACACAGATACGCAGTATTTT	CASSQELAGDTDTQYF
TRBV2	NA	TRBJ2-3	NA	TGTGCCAGCAGTCCTTCAGATACGCAGTATTTT	CASSPSDTQYF
TRBV2	NA	TRBJ1-6	TRBD1	TGTGCCAGCAGTGACCCGGACAGGGAGTTACATTCACCCCTCCACTTT	CASSDPDRELHSPLHF
TRBV4-1	NA	TRBJ2-3	TRBD2	TGCGCCAGCAGCCAAGGCGGGAGAGGGGTCGGGGATACGCAGTATTTT	CASSQGGRGVGDTQYF
TRBV7-9	NA	TRBJ1-6	TRBD1	TGTGCCAGCAGCTCGACAGGGGTCGATTATAATTCACCCCTCCACTTT	CASSSTGVDYNSPLHF
TRBV10-3	NA	TRBJ1-2	NA	TGTGCCATCAGTGGGGCAGAAGGAGGCTACACCTTC	CAISGAEGGYTF
TRBV5-1	NA	TRBJ1-1	TRBD1	TGCGCCAGCAGCTTGTTAATAACAGGGGACGTCACTGAAGCTTTCTTT	CASSLLITGDVTEAFF
TRBV11-2	once	TRBJ2-1	NA	TGTGCCAGCAGCGTATATAGCGGAGCCTACAATGAGCAGTTCTTC	CASSVYSGAYNEQFF
TRBV10-1	NA	TRBJ2-1	NA	TGCGCCAGCAGTGGATCCCTTAAACTAGTGTCCTACAATGAGCAGTTCTTC	CASSGSLKLVSYNEQFF
TRBV18	NA	TRBJ1-1	NA	TGTGCCAGCTCACCACCTTACAGCAGGATGACTGAAGCTTTCTTT	CASSPPYSRMTEAFF
TRBV6-1	NA	TRBJ2-3	NA	TGTGCCAGCACCGGCCCCTACGGGGACACAGATACGCAGTATTTT	CASTGPYGDTDTQYF
TRBV11-2	NA	TRBJ2-3	TRBD2	TGTGCCAGCAGCTTACTAGCGGGGGGGCGCACAGATACGCAGTATTTT	CASSLLAGGRTDTQYF
TRBV29-1	once	TRBJ1-1	NA	TGCAGCGTCCAAACAGGGATGGGCACTGAAGCTTTCTTT	CSVQTGMGTEAFF
TRBV20-1	NA	TRBJ1-2	NA	TGCAGTGCTAGAGTCTACGCTGGCTACACCTTC	CSARVYAGYTF
TRBV5-4	NA	TRBJ1-6	NA	TGTGCCAGCAGCGTACAGGGTTCCAGTTCACCCCTCCACTTT	CASSVQGSSSPLHF
TRBV7-2	NA	TRBJ2-3	TRBD2	TGTGCCAGCAGCTTAGGTGCTAGCGGGGCAACCCCTAGCACAGATACGCAGTATTTT	CASSLGASGATPSTDTQYF
TRBV5-6	once	TRBJ2-2	NA	TGTGCCAGCAGCTTGGCGGGACTTTACACCGGGGAGCTGTTTTTT	CASSLAGLYTGELFF
TRBV5-1	NA	TRBJ2-5	TRBD2	TGCGCCAGCAGCCTGGGACTAGCGGGGGGGGTGGAGACCCAGTACTTC	CASSLGLAGGVETQYF
TRBV30	NA	TRBJ1-6	TRBD1	TGTGCCTGGAGTGTGGGGGACAGCAATTCACCCCTCCACTTT	CAWSVGDSNSPLHF
TRBV27	NA	TRBJ2-7	TRBD1	TGTGCCAGCAGTTTGGGACAGGGATCCTACGAGCAGTACTTC	CASSLGQGSYEQYF
TRBV27	NA	TRBJ2-1	NA	TGTGCCAGCAGTTTCATGTCGGGGTCCTACAATGAGCAGTTCTTC	CASSFMSGSYNEQFF
TRBV6-5	NA	TRBJ2-1	NA	TGTGCCAGCAGTTACTTTGGGCGGGCTCAATACAATGAGCAGTTCTTC	CASSYFGRAQYNEQFF
TRBV6-5	once	TRBJ1-4	NA	TGTGCCAGCAGCCGACAGACAACTAATGAAAAACTGTTTTTT	CASSRQTTNEKLFF
TRBV7-8	NA	TRBJ2-1	NA	TGTGCCAGCAGCTCCGAACCGGAGGGGGGGGCCGGCTACAATGAGCAGTTCTTC	CASSSEPEGGAGYNEQFF
TRBV18	NA	TRBJ2-2	NA	TGTGCCAGCTCACCCTCAATCAGAACGACCGGGGAGCTGTTTTTT	CASSPSIRTTGELFF
TRBV5-1	NA	TRBJ2-5	TRBD1	TGCGCCAGCAGCTTCGGGACAGCCATACAAGAGACCCAGTACTTC	CASSFGTAIQETQYF
TRBV7-2	NA	TRBJ2-1	TRBD2	TGTGCCAGCAGCCCGAGACTAGCAGGTGAGCAGTTCTTC	CASSPRLAGEQFF
TRBV7-6	NA	TRBJ2-3	TRBD2	TGTGCCAGCAGCTTAGCGTGGCGGGGGGGTTTGATTGATACGCAGTATTTT	CASSLAWRGGLIDTQYF
TRBV7-6	NA	TRBJ1-1	TRBD1	TGTGCCAGCAGCCTACAGACAGGGGGCTTGGCTGAAGCTTTCTTT	CASSLQTGGLAEAFF
TRBV18	NA	TRBJ1-3	NA	TGTGCCAGCTCACCAATTGTATCCGGCGACAGGCCCTCTGGAAACACCATATATTTT	CASSPIVSGDRPSGNTIYF
TRBV6-6	NA	TRBJ2-4	NA	TGTGCCAGCAGCTTCCGAGGGGGGGGTTGGTACTTC	CASSFRGGGWYF
TRBV7-9	NA	TRBJ1-3	NA	TGTGCCAGCATCTGGGGGGGGACGGCTGGAAACACCATATATTTT	CASIWGGTAGNTIYF